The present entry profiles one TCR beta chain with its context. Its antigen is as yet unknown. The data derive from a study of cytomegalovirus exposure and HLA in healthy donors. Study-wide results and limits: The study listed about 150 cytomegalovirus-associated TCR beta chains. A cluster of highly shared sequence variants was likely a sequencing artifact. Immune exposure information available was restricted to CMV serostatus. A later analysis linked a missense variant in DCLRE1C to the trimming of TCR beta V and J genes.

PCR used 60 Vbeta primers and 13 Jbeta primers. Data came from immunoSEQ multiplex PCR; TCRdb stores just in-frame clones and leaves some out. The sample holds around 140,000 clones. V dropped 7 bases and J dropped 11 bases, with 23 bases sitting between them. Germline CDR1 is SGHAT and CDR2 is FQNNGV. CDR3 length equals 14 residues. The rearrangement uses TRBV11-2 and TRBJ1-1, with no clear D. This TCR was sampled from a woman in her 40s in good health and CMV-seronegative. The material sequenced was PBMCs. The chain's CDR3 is CASTLYSRAGRAFF. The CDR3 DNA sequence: TGTGCCAGCACCCTATACTCTCGTGCGGGGAGGGCTTTCTTT.